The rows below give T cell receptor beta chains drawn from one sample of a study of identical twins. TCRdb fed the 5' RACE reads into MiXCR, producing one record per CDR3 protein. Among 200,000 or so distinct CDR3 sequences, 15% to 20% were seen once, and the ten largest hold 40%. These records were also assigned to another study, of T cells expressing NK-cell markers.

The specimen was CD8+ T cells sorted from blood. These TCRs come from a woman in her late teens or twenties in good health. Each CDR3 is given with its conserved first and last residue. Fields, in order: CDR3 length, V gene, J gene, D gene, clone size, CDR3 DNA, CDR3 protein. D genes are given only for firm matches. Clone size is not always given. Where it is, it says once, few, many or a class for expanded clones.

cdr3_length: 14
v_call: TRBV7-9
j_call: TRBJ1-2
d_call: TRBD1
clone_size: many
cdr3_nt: TGTGCCAGCAGCTTGATACAGGGGGCAAGCGGCTACACCTTC
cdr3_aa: CASSLIQGASGYTF

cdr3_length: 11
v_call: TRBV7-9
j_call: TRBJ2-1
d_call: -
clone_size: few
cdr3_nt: TGTGCCAGCAGCTTAGGGCAGGAGCAGTTCTTC
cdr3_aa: CASSLGQEQFF

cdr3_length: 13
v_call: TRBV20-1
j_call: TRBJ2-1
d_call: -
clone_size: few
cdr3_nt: TGCAGTGCTAGAGGGCAGGGGGGCAATGAGCAGTTCTTC
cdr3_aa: CSARGQGGNEQFF

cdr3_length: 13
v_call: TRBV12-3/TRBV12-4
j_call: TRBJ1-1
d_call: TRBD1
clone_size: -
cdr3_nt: TGTGCCAGCAGCCTACAGGGGCACTTGAAGACTTTCTTT
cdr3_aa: CASSLQGHLKTFF

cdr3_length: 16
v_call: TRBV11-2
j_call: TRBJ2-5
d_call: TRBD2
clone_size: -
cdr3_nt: TGTGCCAGCAGCTTAGGGACTAGCGGTTTTCAAGAGACCCAGTACTTC
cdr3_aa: CASSLGTSGFQETQYF

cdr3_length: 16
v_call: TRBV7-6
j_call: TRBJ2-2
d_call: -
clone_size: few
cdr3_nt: TGTGCCAGCAGCTTAGGGGCGAATTCGAACACCGGGGAGCTGTTTTTT
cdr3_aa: CASSLGANSNTGELFF

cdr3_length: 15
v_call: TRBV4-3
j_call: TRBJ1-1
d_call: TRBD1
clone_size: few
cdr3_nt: TGCGCCAGCAGCCAACAGGGACAGGGTGTTGCTGAAGCTTTCTTT
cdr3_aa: CASSQQGQGVAEAFF

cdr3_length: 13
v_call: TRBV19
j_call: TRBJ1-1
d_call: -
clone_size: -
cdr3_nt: TGTGCCAGTAGTAACAGGGCGGTGAGTGAAGCTTTCTTT
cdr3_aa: CASSNRAVSEAFF

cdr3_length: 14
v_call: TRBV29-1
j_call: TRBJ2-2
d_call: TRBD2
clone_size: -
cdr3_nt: TGCAGCGTTCCCGGGACTACCTCCACCGGGGAGCTGTTTTTT
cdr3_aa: CSVPGTTSTGELFF

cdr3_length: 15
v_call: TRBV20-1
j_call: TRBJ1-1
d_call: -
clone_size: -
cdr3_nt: TGCAGTGCTAGAGATCGTTCCGTCATGAACACTGAAGCTTTCTTT
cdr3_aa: CSARDRSVMNTEAFF

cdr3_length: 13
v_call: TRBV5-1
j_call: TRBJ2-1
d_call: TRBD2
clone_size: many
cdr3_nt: TGCGCCAGCAGCCGACTAGCGTCCAATGAGCAGTTCTTC
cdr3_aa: CASSRLASNEQFF

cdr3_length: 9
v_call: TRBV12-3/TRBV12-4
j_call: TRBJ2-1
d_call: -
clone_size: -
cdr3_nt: TGTGCCAGCGGGATAAGTCAGTTCTTC
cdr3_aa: CASGISQFF

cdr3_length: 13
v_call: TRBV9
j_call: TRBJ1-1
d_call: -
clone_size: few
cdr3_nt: TGTGCCAGCAGCGGGCGGATGAACACTGAAGCTTTCTTT
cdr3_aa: CASSGRMNTEAFF

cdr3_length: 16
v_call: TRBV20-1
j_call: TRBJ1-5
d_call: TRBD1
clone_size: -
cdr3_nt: TGCAGTGCTAGAGATAGGGACAGGGGGGTGGGACAGCCCCAGCATTTT
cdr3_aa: CSARDRDRGVGQPQHF

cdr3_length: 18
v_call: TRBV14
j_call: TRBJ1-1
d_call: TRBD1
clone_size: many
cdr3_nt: TGTGCCAGCAGCCAAGACTCCGGGACAGGGTGGGTGAACACTGAAGCTTTCTTT
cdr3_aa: CASSQDSGTGWVNTEAFF

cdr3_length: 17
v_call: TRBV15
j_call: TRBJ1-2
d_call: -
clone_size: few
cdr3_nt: TGTGCCACCAGCAGGCCCCTTACAGGGAGGGGAAACTATGGCTACACCTTC
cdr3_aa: CATSRPLTGRGNYGYTF

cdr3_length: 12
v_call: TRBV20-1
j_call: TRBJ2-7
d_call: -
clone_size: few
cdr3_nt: TGCAGTGCTACCCAGACTACATACGAGCAGTACTTC
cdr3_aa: CSATQTTYEQYF

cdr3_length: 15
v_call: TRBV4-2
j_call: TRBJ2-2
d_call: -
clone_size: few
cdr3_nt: TGTGCCAGCAGCCAAGAAAGGGGTGCCACCGGGGAGCTGTTTTTT
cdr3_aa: CASSQERGATGELFF

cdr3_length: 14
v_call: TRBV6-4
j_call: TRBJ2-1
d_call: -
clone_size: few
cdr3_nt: TGTGCCAGCAGTCCCCGTGGGCGGGACAATGAGCAGTTCTTC
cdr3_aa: CASSPRGRDNEQFF

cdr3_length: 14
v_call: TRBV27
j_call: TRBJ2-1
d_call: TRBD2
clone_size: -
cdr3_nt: TGTGCCAGCAGTTTTAGCGGGAGTAACAATGAGCAGTTCTTC
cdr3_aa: CASSFSGSNNEQFF

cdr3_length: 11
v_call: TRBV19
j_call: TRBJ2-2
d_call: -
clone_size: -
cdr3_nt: TGTGCCAGTAGAAGGGGCAGGGAGCTGTTTTTT
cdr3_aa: CASRRGRELFF

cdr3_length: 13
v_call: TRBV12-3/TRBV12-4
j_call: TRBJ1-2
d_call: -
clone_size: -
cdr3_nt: TGTGCCAGCAGTTTCACAGGGTCCTCTGGCTACACCTTC
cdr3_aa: CASSFTGSSGYTF

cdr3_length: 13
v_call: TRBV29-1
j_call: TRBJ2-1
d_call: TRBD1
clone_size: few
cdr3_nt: TGCAGCGTGGGACAGGGTAATTTGAATGAGCAGTTCTTC
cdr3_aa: CSVGQGNLNEQFF

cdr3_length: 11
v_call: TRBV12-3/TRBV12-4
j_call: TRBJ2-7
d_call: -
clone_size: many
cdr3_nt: TGTGCCAGCAGTGAGAACTACGAGCAGTACTTC
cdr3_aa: CASSENYEQYF

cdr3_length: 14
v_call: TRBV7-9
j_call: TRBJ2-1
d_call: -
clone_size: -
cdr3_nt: TGTGCCAGCAGACCGGGGGCCGGAGGAGATGAGCAGTTCTTC
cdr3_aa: CASRPGAGGDEQFF

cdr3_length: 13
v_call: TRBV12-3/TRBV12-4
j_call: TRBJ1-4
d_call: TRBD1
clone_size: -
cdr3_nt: TGTGCCAGCGGAGGCAGGGGGTCTGAAAAACTGTTTTTT
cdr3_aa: CASGGRGSEKLFF

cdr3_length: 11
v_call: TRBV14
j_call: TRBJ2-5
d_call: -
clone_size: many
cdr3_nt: TGTGCCAGCAGCGTCCAAGAGACCCAGTACTTC
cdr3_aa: CASSVQETQYF